The rows below give T cell receptor beta chains drawn from one sample of a study of CD8 T cells in ankylosing spondylitis. In TCRdb, the 5' RACE reads were re-called with MiXCR into one record per CDR3 protein. There are fewer than 400,000 distinct CDR3 sequences in the sample; around 7.6% occur only once, and just over 14% lies in the top ten. The sequenced material came from blood, either unsorted or a sorted T cell fraction (not recorded which). The receptor source for this set is a male donor with ankylosing spondylitis. Each CDR3 is given with its conserved first and last residue. A D gene is named only where the DNA matches it firmly. Expanded clones get a size class; other rows say once, few or many, or leave the size out.

CDR3	DNA	J	size	V	D
CASSLDGTGFTGEQFF	TGCGCCAGCAGCTTGGACGGGACAGGGTTTACGGGTGAGCAGTTCTTC	TRBJ2-1	NA	TRBV5-1	TRBD1
CASSRLGGQFSYEQYF	TGTGCCAGCAGTCGCCTTGGGGGGCAATTCTCCTACGAGCAGTACTTC	TRBJ2-7	NA	TRBV7-9	NA
CASSFDRGSGYTF	TGTGCCAGCAGCTTTGACAGGGGAAGTGGCTACACCTTC	TRBJ1-2	few	TRBV7-2	TRBD1
CSVELREGLETQYF	TGCAGCGTTGAACTGCGGGAGGGCCTAGAGACCCAGTACTTC	TRBJ2-5	NA	TRBV29-1	TRBD2
CSVGTGLAGGEQFF	TGCAGCGTCGGGACGGGACTAGCGGGAGGGGAGCAGTTCTTC	TRBJ2-1	NA	TRBV29-1	TRBD2
CASKGTSGNQETQYF	TGTGCCAGCAAGGGGACTAGCGGTAACCAAGAGACCCAGTACTTC	TRBJ2-5	NA	TRBV2	TRBD2
CASSQGLAGDADTQYF	TGTGCCAGCAGCCAAGGGCTAGCGGGAGATGCAGATACGCAGTATTTT	TRBJ2-3	NA	TRBV3-1	TRBD2
CASSFPDRGMGGYTF	TGCGCCAGCAGCTTCCCCGACAGGGGGATGGGTGGCTACACCTTC	TRBJ1-2	few	TRBV5-1	TRBD1
CAWYPLGAYEQYF	TGTGCCTGGTACCCTCTAGGGGCCTACGAGCAGTACTTC	TRBJ2-7	NA	TRBV30	NA
CSVVRNPLSDEQFF	TGCAGCGTTGTACGGAACCCTCTGTCCGATGAGCAGTTCTTC	TRBJ2-1	few	TRBV29-1	NA
CASSWGSFSTDTQYF	TGTGCCAGCAGCTGGGGATCTTTCAGCACAGATACGCAGTATTTT	TRBJ2-3	NA	TRBV13	NA
CATSDSEPGQDYEQYF	TGTGCCACCAGTGACTCGGAACCGGGACAGGACTACGAGCAGTACTTC	TRBJ2-7	many	TRBV24-1	TRBD1
CASSPRTLMQETQYF	TGCGCCAGCAGCCCCCGGACACTTATGCAAGAGACCCAGTACTTC	TRBJ2-5	many	TRBV5-1	NA
CASSGVDAGGTDTQYF	TGTGCCAGCAGTGGTGTTGATGCGGGAGGGACCGATACGCAGTATTTT	TRBJ2-3	many	TRBV2	TRBD2
CAWSVRTLGGYTF	TGTGCCTGGAGTGTTAGGACCCTGGGGGGCTACACCTTC	TRBJ1-2	few	TRBV30	NA
CASSLVTLNTEAFF	TGTGCCAGCAGCTTAGTAACCCTGAACACTGAAGCTTTCTTT	TRBJ1-1	few	TRBV7-2	NA
CASSGKAGTWTDTQYF	TGTGCCAGCAGCGGAAAGGCAGGCACTTGGACAGATACGCAGTATTTT	TRBJ2-3	many	TRBV7-8	NA
CASSPGLVSDEQFF	TGTGCCAGCAGCCCGGGACTAGTGAGCGATGAGCAGTTCTTC	TRBJ2-1	few	TRBV7-3	TRBD2
CAWNPGRAGDFDEQFF	TGTGCCTGGAATCCCGGGCGGGCGGGAGATTTCGATGAGCAGTTCTTC	TRBJ2-1	once	TRBV30	TRBD2
CASTFSGTSSYEQYF	TGTGCCAGCACCTTTTCGGGTACATCTTCGTACGAGCAGTACTTC	TRBJ2-7	few	TRBV7-9	NA
CSVTGLLNGYTF	TGCAGCGTGACAGGGCTTCTCAATGGCTACACCTTC	TRBJ1-2	many	TRBV29-1	TRBD1
CASSLAPGTSNEQFF	TGTGCCAGCAGCTTAGCCCCCGGGACTAGCAACGAGCAGTTCTTC	TRBJ2-1	many	TRBV7-9	TRBD2
CASSQEGFYNEQFF	TGCGCCAGCAGCCAAGAGGGATTCTACAATGAGCAGTTCTTC	TRBJ2-1	many	TRBV4-3	NA
CASSRDTPYEQYF	TGTGCCAGCAGTCGGGACACCCCCTACGAGCAGTACTTC	TRBJ2-7	few	TRBV2	NA
CASRLAGLSYGEQFF	TGCGCCAGCCGGCTAGCGGGATTATCCTACGGTGAGCAGTTCTTC	TRBJ2-1	few	TRBV10-2	TRBD2
CASSLWTSGDSNYEQYF	TGTGCCAGCAGTTTATGGACTAGCGGGGATTCAAACTACGAGCAGTACTTC	TRBJ2-7	many	TRBV28	TRBD2
CATSSYGTSGRTDTQYF	TGTGCCACCAGCAGTTATGGGACTAGCGGGAGGACAGATACGCAGTATTTT	TRBJ2-3	many	TRBV15	TRBD2
CASSLAAAVSYNEQFF	TGTGCCAGCAGCTTAGCCGCGGCGGTTTCCTACAATGAGCAGTTCTTC	TRBJ2-1	NA	TRBV7-9	NA
CASSLFPGTGIF	TGTGCCAGCAGCTTATTTCCCGGGACAGGGATCTTC	TRBJ2-1	few	TRBV7-2	TRBD1
CASSLHRTGGGTEAFF	TGTGCCAGCAGTCTGCACAGGACCGGCGGGGGCACTGAAGCTTTCTTT	TRBJ1-1	few	TRBV27	NA
CSVGGGLNEKLFF	TGCAGCGTTGGCGGCGGTCTTAATGAAAAACTGTTTTTT	TRBJ1-4	few	TRBV29-1	NA
CASSSTGGGLIGSPLHF	TGTGCCAGCAGCTCGACAGGGGGAGGGCTCATAGGCTCACCCCTCCACTTT	TRBJ1-6	NA	TRBV7-9	TRBD1
CSVLRGTDTQYF	TGCAGCGTTTTGAGGGGCACAGATACGCAGTATTTT	TRBJ2-3	many	TRBV29-1	NA
CATASGPETNQPQHF	TGTGCCACCGCTTCGGGACCTGAGACTAATCAGCCCCAGCATTTT	TRBJ1-5	NA	TRBV21-1	NA
CATSDLRATDTQYF	TGTGCCACCAGTGATTTGCGAGCGACAGATACGCAGTATTTT	TRBJ2-3	many	TRBV24-1	NA
CASSIHSGLASNEQFF	TGTGCCAGCAGCATACATTCGGGACTAGCAAGCAATGAGCAGTTCTTC	TRBJ2-1	NA	TRBV7-8	TRBD2
CASSLRRGDVEQYF	TGCGCCAGCAGCTTGCGTAGGGGGGACGTCGAGCAGTACTTC	TRBJ2-7	NA	TRBV5-1	NA
CASSQGQGSFEQYF	TGCGCCAGCAGCCAGGGACAGGGATCATTCGAGCAGTACTTC	TRBJ2-7	many	TRBV4-3	TRBD1
CSADRGANYGYTF	TGCAGTGCAGACAGGGGTGCTAACTATGGCTACACCTTC	TRBJ1-2	few	TRBV20-1	TRBD1
CASSLTRQGFGGYTF	TGCGCCAGCAGCTTGACTCGACAGGGGTTTGGTGGCTACACCTTC	TRBJ1-2	NA	TRBV5-1	TRBD1
CASSRIPGQKISYEQYF	TGTGCCAGCAGCCGAATCCCGGGACAGAAGATCTCCTACGAGCAGTACTTC	TRBJ2-7	NA	TRBV7-6	TRBD1
CASSQDLGSGKGTQYF	TGTGCCAGCAGCCAAGATTTGGGTAGCGGGAAGGGGACCCAGTACTTC	TRBJ2-5	few	TRBV3-1	TRBD2
CASSEFGNQPQHF	TGTGCCAGCAGTGAATTCGGGAATCAGCCCCAGCATTTT	TRBJ1-5	many	TRBV25-1	NA
CATSDLPSGRGIYEQFF	TGTGCCACCAGTGATCTGCCCAGCGGGAGAGGAATCTATGAGCAGTTCTTC	TRBJ2-1	many	TRBV24-1	TRBD2
CASSVGSGAGGPREQFF	TGTGCCAGCAGCGTAGGTTCCGGGGCGGGAGGGCCTAGAGAGCAGTTCTTC	TRBJ2-1	NA	TRBV9	TRBD2
CASSLGPESSYEQYF	TGTGCCAGCAGCCTAGGGCCGGAGAGCTCCTACGAGCAGTACTTC	TRBJ2-7	NA	TRBV7-9	NA
CASSILGLTYNEQFF	TGTGCCAGTAGTATTCTTGGGCTAACGTACAATGAGCAGTTCTTC	TRBJ2-1	NA	TRBV19	NA
CASIAGDTQYF	TGTGCCAGCATAGCGGGTGATACGCAGTATTTT	TRBJ2-3	many	TRBV2	TRBD2
CASSSHAGLDVYEQYF	TGTGCCAGCAGCTCCCATGCAGGATTGGATGTCTACGAGCAGTACTTC	TRBJ2-7	few	TRBV7-2	NA
CASSFAGRDEQYF	TGTGCCAGCAGTTTTGCAGGGAGGGACGAGCAGTACTTC	TRBJ2-7	NA	TRBV28	TRBD2
CSARDREGGGPTEAFF	TGCAGTGCTAGAGATCGGGAAGGGGGGGGCCCCACTGAAGCTTTCTTT	TRBJ1-1	few	TRBV20-1	NA
CASRPGLAGGVGVETQYF	TGTGCCAGCAGACCTGGACTAGCGGGAGGAGTCGGAGTCGAGACCCAGTACTTC	TRBJ2-5	few	TRBV10-3	TRBD2
CASSTYRDEQYF	TGTGCCAGCAGTACCTACAGGGACGAGCAGTACTTC	TRBJ2-7	NA	TRBV6-2/TRBV6-3	NA
CASSQVRDEQFF	TGTGCCAGCAGCCAAGTTAGAGATGAGCAGTTCTTC	TRBJ2-1	few	TRBV3-1	NA
CASTTGGVSDTQYF	TGCGCCAGCACCACGGGGGGCGTTTCGGATACGCAGTATTTT	TRBJ2-3	few	TRBV4-1	NA
CASSQDHVTSADTQYF	TGTGCCAGCAGCCAAGATCATGTGACTAGCGCAGATACGCAGTATTTT	TRBJ2-3	few	TRBV4-2	TRBD2
CAISESSDQPQHF	TGTGCCATCAGTGAGTCGTCGGATCAGCCCCAGCATTTT	TRBJ1-5	NA	TRBV10-3	NA
CASSTTANYGYTF	TGCGCCAGCAGCACGACAGCTAACTATGGCTACACCTTC	TRBJ1-2	few	TRBV5-1	NA